These 3 T cell receptor beta chains share one sample of origin, sequenced in a study of identical twins. In TCRdb, the 5' RACE reads were re-called with MiXCR into one record per CDR3 protein. In the table there are 420,000 or so distinct CDR3 sequences, around a sixth of which are singletons. The material sequenced was naive T cells sorted from blood. The receptor set was obtained from a man between 50 and 59 years old in good health.

The V gene is TRBV5-6, the J gene TRBJ1-5; D is unresolved. This CDR3 contains 15 residues. Trimming shortened V by 4 bases and J by 2 bases, and 13 bases separated the two germline ends. Germline V CDR1 and CDR2: SGHDT, YYEEEE. CDR3 residues: CASSQTQSGNQPQHF. CDR3 nucleotides: TGTGCCAGCAGCCAAACCCAATCGGGCAATCAGCCCCAGCATTTT.

The sample holds a few counts of this clonotype. The V gene is TRBV15, the J gene TRBJ1-1; D might be TRBD1 (5 bases). V dropped 6 bases and J dropped 4 bases, with 12 bases sitting between them. The CDR3 loop spans 13 amino acids. Germline V lookup: CDR1 LNHNV, CDR2 YYDKDF (reference sequence). The CDR3 DNA reads as TGTGCCACCAGTGCAGGGTTGGCCACTGAAGCTTTCTTT. Translating gives CATSAGLATEAFF.

This clonotype was observed many times. This chain connects TRBV7-2 to TRBJ2-1; 10 positions agree with TRBD2. Trimming took 2 bases from V and 7 from J; bases not matched to a gene: 5. CDR1 SGHTA and CDR2 FQGNSA come from the germline V gene. The CDR3 sequence is 15 residues long. The CDR3 coding sequence is TGTGCCAGCAGCTTACTAGCGGGAGCTCCAAATGAGCAGTTCTTC. Protein: CASSLLAGAPNEQFF. Supplemented by reference TRBV7-2 and TRBJ2-1, the full variable domain reads GAGVSQSPSNKVTEKGKDVELRCDPISGHTALYWYRQSLGQGLEFLIYFQGNSAPDKSGLPSDRFSAERTGGSVSTLTIQRTQQEDSAVYLCASSLLAGAPNEQFFGPGTRLTVL.